Below, 26 T cell receptor beta chains from the same sample are listed, as sequenced in a study of sequential checkpoint blockade in melanoma. Treatment indicated: randomized to nivolumab then ipilimumab (arm A) or the reverse (arm B). Repertoires were generated with immunoSEQ multiplex PCR, while TCRdb's copy carries only in-frame clones and drops some. The repertoire holds fewer than 40,000 clones, with about 88% as singletons. This sample comprised CD8+ T cells sorted from blood (inferred from file names), obtained from a patient given nivolumab and ipilimumab in sequence. The receptors stem from a human donor with melanoma.

The CDR3 here is CASSRDRSTGELFF. The CDR3 DNA reads as TGCGCCAGCAGCCGTGACAGGTCGACCGGGGAGCTGTTTTTT. This rearrangement joins TRBV4-1 to TRBJ2-2, with D tentatively TRBD1 (6 bases). The CDR3 sequence is 14 residues long. Trimming shortened V by 4 bases and J by 5 bases, and 11 bases separated the two germline ends. CDR1 is MGHRA, CDR2 YSYEKL, per germline.

This clone has just one count. This sequence joins TRBV4-2 and TRBJ2-3; TRBD2 matches at 12 bases. CDR1 and CDR2 (germline): LGHNA, YNFKEQ. CDR3 length: 15 amino acids. V lost 3 bases to trimming and J lost 6 bases; unmatched junction nucleotides: 4. CDR3 DNA sequence: TGTGCCAGCAGCCACAGGACTAGCGGGATGGATACGCAGTATTTT. This translates into CASSHRTSGMDTQYF.

This chain connects TRBV28 to TRBJ2-1; TRBD1 agrees at 7 bases. In germline, CDR1 is MDHEN, CDR2 SYDVKM. J was trimmed by 0 bases and V by 6 bases; bases with no gene match: 5. The CDR3 spans 15 residues. The CDR3 is CASRAGTASYNEQFF. CDR3 bases: TGTGCCAGCAGGGCCGGGACAGCCTCCTACAATGAGCAGTTCTTC.

The V call is TRBV16, the J call TRBJ2-2, with D unclear. The V gene's germline CDR1 is KGHSY and CDR2 FQNENV. V lost 0 bases to trimming and J lost 9 bases, with 11 bases between them. The CDR3 is made up of 14 amino acids. CDR3 protein: CASSQSRSTRELFF. As DNA, the CDR3 is TGTGCCAGCAGCCAATCGCGGTCAACCAGGGAGCTGTTTTTT. Filled out from reference TRBV16 and TRBJ2-2, the complete variable domain reads GEEVAQTPKHLVRGEGQKAKLYCAPIKGHSYVFWYQQVLKNEFKFLISFQNENVFDETGMPKERFSAKCLPNSPCSLEIQATKLEDSAVYFCASSQSRSTRELFFGEGSRLTVL.

The chain is built from TRBV27 and TRBJ1-4, with D tentatively TRBD1 (6 bases). CDR1 is MNHEY and CDR2 is SMNVEV in the germline V gene (reference sequence). CDR3 length: 15 amino acids. V was pared by 5 bases and J by 3 bases, with 13 bases between. CDR3 amino acids: CASSKRGGANEKLFF. The CDR3, as DNA: TGTGCCAGCAGTAAAAGGGGGGGGGCTAATGAAAAACTGTTTTTT.

This sequence joins TRBV5-1 and TRBJ2-1; D perhaps matches TRBD1 (6 bases). The CDR3 has 14 amino acids. V was pared by 2 bases and J by 2 bases, with 8 bases between. Looked up from germline, CDR1 is SGHRS and CDR2 is YFSETQ. The CDR3 spells CASSFWTAYNEQFF. CDR3 nucleotides: TGCGCCAGCAGCTTCTGGACAGCCTACAATGAGCAGTTCTTC. Full variable domain (missing parts from reference TRBV5-1 and TRBJ2-1): KAGVTQTPRYLIKTRGQQVTLSCSPISGHRSVSWYQQTPGQGLQFLFEYFSETQRNKGNFPGRFSGRQFSNSRSEMNVSTLELGDSALYLCASSFWTAYNEQFFGPGTRLTVL.

This chain connects TRBV27 to TRBJ2-5; 8 bases fit TRBD1. Trimming cost V 4 bases and J 4 bases; bases outside gene matches: 8. The CDR3 is 15 residues long. Per the germline V gene, CDR1 is MNHEY and CDR2 is SMNVEV (reference sequence). CDR3 in amino acids: CASSSPRQGPETQYF. CDR3 DNA: TGTGCCAGCAGTTCCCCCAGACAGGGGCCAGAGACCCAGTACTTC.

The rearrangement uses TRBV19 and TRBJ1-3, with TRBD1 as a possible D gene (6 bases). The V and J ends lost 6 bases and 0 bases respectively, with 12 bases between them. This CDR3 has 15 residues. Germline V CDR1 and CDR2: LNHDA, SQIVND (reference sequence). The CDR3 sequence: CASRLDSLSGNTIYF. CDR3 in DNA: TGTGCCAGTAGACTGGACAGTCTCTCTGGAAACACCATATATTTT.

This CDR3 is CASSQGSSDGNIQYF. For the CDR3, the DNA is TGTGCCAGCAGCCAAGGCTCCAGCGACGGAAACATTCAGTACTTC. V and J are TRBV14 and TRBJ2-4; no clear D. CDR1 and CDR2 (germline): SGHDN, FVKESK. The CDR3 totals 15 residues. V lost 1 base to trimming and J lost 6 bases, with 13 bases between them.

Only one count was recorded for this clone. The chain employs TRBV19 and TRBJ2-3, with TRBD2 matching over 7 bases. This CDR3 is built from 16 residues. Germline loops: CDR1 LNHDA, CDR2 SQIVND (reference sequence). The J segment lost 0 bases and the V segment lost 5 bases, leaving 8 bases of the junction unmatched. The chain's CDR3 is CASSWGSGTSTDTQYF. DNA for the CDR3: TGTGCCAGTAGTTGGGGAAGCGGGACTAGCACAGATACGCAGTATTTT.

This chain connects TRBV19 to TRBJ2-7; TRBD1 aligns across 9 bases. Trimming removed 3 bases from V and 0 bases from J; junction bases left unmatched: 0. Germline CDR1 reads LNHDA; CDR2 reads SQIVND (reference sequence). The CDR3 sequence is 14 residues long. The CDR3 loop is CASSMTGGSYEQYF. The DNA for the CDR3 is TGTGCCAGTAGTATGACAGGGGGCTCCTACGAGCAGTACTTC. The full variable domain, in which reference TRBV19 and TRBJ2-7 provide the parts outside the CDR3, is DGGITQSPKYLFRKEGQNVTLSCEQNLNHDAMYWYRQDPGQGLRLIYYSQIVNDFQKGDIAEGYSVSREKKESFPLTVTSAQKNPTAFYLCASSMTGGSYEQYFGPGTRLTVT.

CDR3 nucleotides: TGTGCCAGCAGCTGGCAAGGGGTTGAAAAACTGTTTTTT. Its protein product is CASSWQGVEKLFF. The chain combines TRBV5-6 with TRBJ1-4; D perhaps matches TRBD1 (5 bases). Germline CDR1 and CDR2: SGHDT and YYEEEE. V lost 3 bases, J lost 7 bases, and 10 bases lay in between. The CDR3 has 13 amino acids.

This chain connects TRBV4-3 to TRBJ2-2; D not resolved. Trimming shortened V by 3 bases and J by 3 bases, and 8 bases separated the two germline ends. The CDR3 covers 14 residues. In germline, CDR1 is LGHNA, CDR2 YSLEER. The CDR3 reads CASSHSRDTGELFF. Written as DNA, the CDR3 is TGCGCCAGCAGCCACTCTAGAGACACCGGGGAGCTGTTTTTT.

This clone was seen only once. This chain links TRBV2 with TRBJ1-5; the D is unclear. Germline loops: CDR1 SNHLY, CDR2 FYNNEI. The CDR3 totals 14 residues. Trimming took off 2 bases at V and 7 bases at J, with 12 bases between the two ends. As DNA, the CDR3 is TGTGCCAGCAGTGAACCGGGTTACACGCAGCCCCAGCATTTT. This sequence encodes CASSEPGYTQPQHF. The variable domain in full, completed from reference TRBV2 and TRBJ1-5, reads EPEVTQTPSHQVTQMGQEVILRCVPISNHLYFYWYRQILGQKVEFLVSFYNNEISEKSEIFDDQFSVERPDGSNFTLKIRSTKLEDSAMYFCASSEPGYTQPQHFGDGTRLSIL.

This clone was detected a few times. V is TRBV14 and J is TRBJ2-7, with D hard to call. Germline loops: CDR1 SGHDN, CDR2 FVKESK. The V end lost 5 bases, the J end lost 6 bases, and 23 bases lay between the germline ends. This CDR3 is 16 amino acids long. The DNA for the CDR3 is TGTGCCAGCAGCTACCGGGTCCAACCGAGGTCGGTCGAGCAGTACGTC. Encoded protein: CASSYRVQPRSVEQYV.

This clone occurred a few times. The chain uses TRBV7-9 and TRBJ1-2, with 10 bases fitting TRBD1. J lost 5 bases, V lost 5 bases, and 5 bases had no gene match. Germline V gene lookup returns CDR1 SEHNR and CDR2 FQNEAQ (reference sequence). The CDR3 covers 14 residues. The CDR3 DNA follows: TGTGCCAGCAGCCAGACGGGACAGGGGTATGGCTACACCTTC. It specifies CASSQTGQGYGYTF.

The chain has TRBV27 and TRBJ2-1; TRBD1 matches 9 bases. CDR1 is MNHEY, CDR2 SMNVEV, per germline (reference sequence). V lost 1 base to trimming and J lost 8 bases; unmatched junction nucleotides: 6. This CDR3 has 15 amino acids. The CDR3 sequence: CASSLLQGAYHEQFF. In nucleotides, the CDR3 is TGTGCCAGCAGTTTATTACAGGGGGCGTACCATGAGCAGTTCTTC.

The chain uses TRBV7-9 and TRBJ2-7; TRBD2 might be the D (6 bases). V lost 4 bases and J lost 2, with 9 bases in between. CDR3 size: 13 residues. The V gene's germline CDR1 is SEHNR and CDR2 FQNEAQ (reference sequence). CDR3 in DNA: TGTGCCAGCAGCTCGGGAGATGCCTACGAGCAGTACTTC. Protein product: CASSSGDAYEQYF.

The chain uses TRBV4-2 and TRBJ2-1, with 8 nucleotides matching TRBD2. The CDR3 consists of 16 residues. Germline values: CDR1 LGHNA, CDR2 YNFKEQ. J lost 4 bases, V lost 1 base, and 6 bases had no gene match. The CDR3 spells CASSQVAGPTYNEQFF. The DNA for the CDR3 is TGTGCCAGCAGCCAAGTAGCGGGACCAACTTACAATGAGCAGTTCTTC.

The V and J genes are TRBV9 and TRBJ2-1; D is uncertain. Germline V gives CDR1 SGDLS, CDR2 YYNGEE. Trimming took off 1 base at V and 5 bases at J, with 7 bases between the two ends. The CDR3 is made up of 13 amino acids. CDR3 sequence (DNA): TGTGCCAGCAGCGTATGGCAGGACAATGAGCAGTTCTTC. This sequence encodes CASSVWQDNEQFF.

The chain combines TRBV7-9 with TRBJ2-7; TRBD1 matches 7 bases. Germline CDR1 SEHNR, CDR2 FQNEAQ (reference sequence). The CDR3 runs to 15 residues. The V and J ends lost 5 bases and 3 bases, in that order; junction bases with no gene match: 10. This CDR3 is CASSPNRGPFYEQYF. CDR3 DNA: TGTGCCAGCAGCCCGAACAGGGGTCCCTTCTACGAGCAGTACTTC.

The chain employs TRBV4-3 and TRBJ2-3; TRBD1 aligns across 11 bases. V trimming: 4 bases; J trimming: 0 bases; junction bases outside the gene matches: 6. CDR1 and CDR2 (germline): LGHNA, YSLEER. This CDR3 contains 17 residues. CDR3 bases: TGCGCCAGCAGCCCAGACGGGACAGGGGGGAGCACAGATACGCAGTATTTT. It specifies CASSPDGTGGSTDTQYF.

The CDR3 nucleotides read TGCAGCGTTGAAGATTGGGACTTGTCGAAAAAAGCTTTCTTT. This codes for CSVEDWDLSKKAFF. The J gene is TRBJ1-1, the V gene TRBV29-1, with D possibly TRBD1 on 5 matching bases. V shed 0 bases and J shed 9 bases, with 17 bases lying between them. The CDR3 loop spans 14 amino acids. Germline-derived CDR1 and CDR2 are SQVTM and ANQGSEA.

The chain is built from TRBV4-1 and TRBJ2-5, with D possibly TRBD1 on 5 matching bases. Germline assignment: CDR1 MGHRA and CDR2 YSYEKL. This CDR3 has 14 residues. V lost 0 bases and J lost 1, with 6 bases in between. The CDR3 bases are TGCGCCAGCAGCCAAGAAGGGGTCCAAGAGACCCAGTACTTC. Amino acid sequence: CASSQEGVQETQYF.

This sequence joins TRBV19 and TRBJ1-2; weak D call: TRBD1 (6 bases). This CDR3 comprises 13 residues. Germline V lookup: CDR1 LNHDA, CDR2 SQIVND (reference sequence). Between the trimmed V and J ends, which lost 7 bases and 6 bases, there was a span of 15 bases. CDR3 nucleotides: TGTGCCAGTACCTACAGGGAGTTACATGGCTACACCTTC. Amino acid sequence: CASTYRELHGYTF.

This clone appeared a single time. The chain employs TRBV5-5 and TRBJ1-2; possible D gene TRBD1, 5 bases. This CDR3 is built from 13 residues. CDR1 and CDR2 (germline): SGHKS, YYEKEE (reference sequence). Trimming removed 0 bases at V and 2 bases at J, with 5 bases between. The DNA for the CDR3 is TGTGCCAGCAGCTTGGGACAGAACTATGGCTACACCTTC. Its translation is CASSLGQNYGYTF.